This T cell receptor (beta chain) was found in a study of T cell repertoires in cytomegalovirus infection. Looking at the study overall: Through public TCR beta signatures, both CMV infection and matching HLA type were indicated.

The germline V and J ends were trimmed by 3 bases and 7 bases, with 16 bases remaining between them. The germline CDR1 and CDR2 sequences are KGHSH and LQKENI. The CDR3 runs to 15 residues. TCRdb reprocessed the reads with MiXCR, giving one entry per CDR3 protein. The sample shows some 110,000 distinct CDR3 sequences, around 9.1% of them seen only once. This clonotype came up many times. Its antigen is still unknown. The clonotype was recovered from a human donor in good health (CMV status not recorded). Some clones in this sample may be carry-over from other donors' samples. The sequenced material came from PBMCs, sequenced either directly or after in vitro stimulation (not recorded which). The rearrangement links TRBV18 to TRBJ1-5, with D possibly being TRBD1 (5 bases). The CDR3 nucleotides read TGTGCCAGCTCACCGACAGTTGTTCAGCGACAGCCCCAGCATTTT. It encodes CASSPTVVQRQPQHF.